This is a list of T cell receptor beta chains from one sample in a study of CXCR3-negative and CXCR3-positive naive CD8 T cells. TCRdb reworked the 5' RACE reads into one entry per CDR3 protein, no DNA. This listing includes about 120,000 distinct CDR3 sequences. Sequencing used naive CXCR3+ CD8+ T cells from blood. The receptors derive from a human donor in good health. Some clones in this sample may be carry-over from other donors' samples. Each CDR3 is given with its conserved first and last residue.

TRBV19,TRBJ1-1,CASSIYLTLNTEAFF
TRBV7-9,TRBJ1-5,CASSKNPPVRGWPQHF
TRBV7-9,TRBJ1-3,CASSADRLLSGNTIYF
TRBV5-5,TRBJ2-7,CASSHTRDSTYEQYF
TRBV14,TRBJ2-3,CASSQDWGQTDTQYF
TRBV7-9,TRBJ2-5,CASSFFVAGEGMDQETQYF
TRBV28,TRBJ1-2,CASNYPGVNYGYTF
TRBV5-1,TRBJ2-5,CASTQPDGRRETQYF
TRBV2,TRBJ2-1,CASSPGGPIYNEQFF
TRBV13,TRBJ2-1,CASSPDTGPSYNEQFF
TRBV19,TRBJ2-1,CASSTYSEYNEQFF
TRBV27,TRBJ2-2,CASSSAGVEWTGELFF
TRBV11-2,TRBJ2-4,CASRGLSTENIQYF
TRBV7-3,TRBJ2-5,CASSPTGTGGETQYF
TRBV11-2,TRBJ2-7,CASNAWDGDYEQYF
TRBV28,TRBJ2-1,CASSFGTSGIYEQFF
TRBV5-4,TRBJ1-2,CASRDRGTYGYTF
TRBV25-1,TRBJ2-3,CASSEDGGTDTQYF
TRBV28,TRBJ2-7,CASSHSTLYEQYF
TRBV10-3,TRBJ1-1,CAISVEGWNTEAFF
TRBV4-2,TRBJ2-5,CASSQDTQTQYF
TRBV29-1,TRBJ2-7,CSVELGATSGGPYEQYF